This record covers a single TCR beta chain. The data derive from a study of shared clonotypes between healthy human individuals. At the level of the study: The plates for each donor numbered three CD4 naive, three CD4 memory, two CD8 naive and one CD8 memory.

Genomic DNA (from each subset) was split evenly across several immunoSEQ plates. Clones were sequenced by immunoSEQ multiplex PCR, and TCRdb holds only the in-frame ones, with some missing. The sample consists of some 1.5 million clones, roughly 95% of them appearing once. V trimming: 3 bases; J trimming: 6 bases; junction bases outside the gene matches: 5. The CDR3 extends over 13 amino acids. The germline V gene has CDR1 SGDLS and CDR2 YYNGEE. The sample taken for sequencing was naive CD4+ T cells sorted from blood. Subset of the sample: CD45RA+ positively selected. The TCR was taken from a man aged 30 to 45 in good health. This chain connects TRBV9 to TRBJ1-1, with 7 bases that match TRBD1. CDR3 region: CASSGPGQAEAFF. CDR3 sequence (DNA): TGTGCCAGCAGCGGTCCCGGACAGGCTGAAGCTTTCTTT.